These T cell receptor beta chains were read from a single sample in a study of OX40 agonist ivuxolimab in advanced cancers. The repertoire was sequenced with immunoSEQ multiplex PCR; TCRdb's copy has only in-frame clones and lacks some. The sample has more than 50,000 clones, roughly nine tenths seen once; the top ten hold roughly 12%. Source: CD4+ or CD8+ T cells sorted from blood, taken in a trial of the OX40 agonist ivuxolimab. Every receptor here comes from an adult with an advanced solid tumor such as melanoma, head and neck, liver or kidney cancer. The CDR3 runs from the conserved cysteine through the conserved F or W. D genes are given only for firm matches. Clone size, where shown, is once, few, many, or a class for clones that have expanded.

clone size,V gene,D gene,J gene,CDR3 protein,CDR3 DNA
once,TRBV11-1,-,TRBJ2-5,CASSLDFTETQYF,TGTGCCAGCAGCTTAGACTTCACGGAGACCCAGTACTTC
-,TRBV11-3,-,TRBJ1-5,CASSLTGGSNQPQHF,TGTGCCAGCAGCTTAACCGGGGGTAGCAATCAGCCCCAGCATTTT
-,TRBV10-3,-,TRBJ1-6,CAISERGSYNSPLHF,TGTGCCATCAGTGAAAGGGGATCCTATAATTCACCCCTCCACTTT
once,TRBV5-1,TRBD2,TRBJ2-1,CASGGEGASSYNEQFF,TGCGCCAGCGGGGGGGAGGGAGCTAGCTCCTACAATGAGCAGTTCTTC
-,TRBV19,TRBD1,TRBJ1-5,CASSIEGDRDSNQPQHF,TGTGCCAGTAGTATAGAGGGGGACAGGGATAGCAATCAGCCCCAGCATTTT
once,TRBV9,TRBD1,TRBJ1-5,CASSPGQGSSNQPQHF,TGTGCCAGCAGCCCCGGACAGGGAAGTAGCAATCAGCCCCAGCATTTT
once,TRBV6-5,TRBD1,TRBJ1-2,CASSYSAGGGAYGYTF,TGTGCCAGCAGTTACTCGGCAGGGGGTGGGGCCTATGGCTACACCTTC
-,TRBV11-2,-,TRBJ2-5,CASSLKSAGLPSEETQYF,TGTGCCAGCAGCTTAAAATCCGCGGGCTTGCCTAGTGAGGAGACCCAGTACTTC
-,TRBV14,-,TRBJ1-3,CASSQVAGGSGNTIYF,TGTGCCAGCAGCCAAGTCGCAGGAGGGTCTGGAAACACCATATATTTT
-,TRBV6-6,-,TRBJ2-3,CASSGLSSTDTQYF,TGTGCCAGCTCCGGACTATCTAGCACAGATACGCAGTATTTT
-,TRBV28,-,TRBJ2-7,CASNEGSIYEQYF,TGTGCCAGCAACGAGGGGAGTATATACGAGCAGTACTTC
-,TRBV7-3,TRBD2,TRBJ2-3,CASSAPGLAGGDTQYF,TGTGCCAGCAGCGCTCCGGGACTAGCGGGAGGGGATACGCAGTATTTT
-,TRBV11-3,TRBD2,TRBJ2-1,CASRVGLAVYNEQFF,TGTGCCAGCAGGGTGGGACTAGCGGTTTACAATGAGCAGTTCTTC
once,TRBV7-3,-,TRBJ2-3,CASSPGLLDTQYF,TGTGCCAGCAGCCCGGGACTTTTGGATACGCAGTATTTT
-,TRBV6-5,TRBD1,TRBJ1-3,CASSLQGAAGNTIYF,TGTGCCAGCAGCCTACAGGGGGCGGCTGGAAACACCATATATTTT
-,TRBV2,-,TRBJ2-2,CASSREQATLTGELFF,TGTGCCAGCAGCCGGGAGCAGGCTACACTGACCGGGGAGCTGTTTTTT
-,TRBV5-1,-,TRBJ2-1,CAGSPWAMGNEQFF,TGCGCCGGCAGCCCCTGGGCGATGGGAAATGAGCAGTTCTTC
-,TRBV19,TRBD1,TRBJ1-5,CASSLRDRGNQPQHF,TGTGCCAGTAGTCTCCGGGACAGAGGGAATCAGCCCCAGCATTTT
-,TRBV7-2,TRBD2,TRBJ2-4,CASSLNAGGSAKNIQYF,TGTGCCAGCAGCTTGAACGCCGGGGGGAGTGCCAAAAACATTCAGTACTTC
-,TRBV7-8,-,TRBJ2-5,CASSLGHQIPGETQYF,TGTGCCAGCAGCTTAGGTCACCAGATCCCTGGAGAGACCCAGTACTTC
-,TRBV5-1,-,TRBJ1-1,CASSLWGRNTEAFF,TGCGCCAGCAGCCTATGGGGGAGGAACACTGAAGCTTTCTTT
-,TRBV6-5,-,TRBJ1-2,CASSYSWGRYGYTF,TGTGCCAGCAGTTACTCGTGGGGCCGCTATGGCTACACCTTC
-,TRBV7-2,TRBD2,TRBJ2-1,CASSPGVGASGSTNEQFF,TGTGCCAGCAGTCCAGGGGTAGGGGCTAGCGGGAGTACAAATGAGCAGTTCTTC
-,TRBV9,-,TRBJ1-2,CASSAGDQNFNYGYTF,TGTGCCAGCAGTGCAGGAGACCAAAACTTTAACTATGGCTACACCTTC
-,TRBV11-1,-,TRBJ2-3,CASSSPLGAASTDTQYF,TGTGCCAGCAGCTCCCCCCTCGGAGCAGCTAGCACAGATACGCAGTATTTT
-,TRBV7-2,TRBD1,TRBJ1-6,CASRAGTANSPLHF,TGTGCCAGCAGGGCTGGGACAGCTAATTCACCCCTCCACTTT
-,TRBV7-9,-,TRBJ2-7,CASSLAAGYEQYF,TGTGCCAGCAGCTTGGCCGCAGGCTACGAGCAGTACTTC
-,TRBV19,-,TRBJ2-5,CASSISGQETQYF,TGTGCCAGTAGTATTTCCGGGCAAGAGACCCAGTACTTC
-,TRBV1,-,TRBJ2-1,CTSSHLAGDEQFF,TGCACCAGCAGCCACTTAGCGGGAGATGAGCAGTTCTTC
-,TRBV6-1,-,TRBJ1-1,CASRTVKNTEAFF,TGTGCCAGCAGGACGGTGAAGAACACTGAAGCTTTCTTT
-,TRBV6-1,-,TRBJ1-6,CASSQGHNSPLHF,TGTGCCAGCAGCCAGGGACATAATTCACCCCTCCACTTT
-,TRBV13,-,TRBJ2-7,CASSLQGPRGEQYF,TGTGCCAGCAGCCTTCAGGGACCCCGTGGCGAGCAGTACTTC
-,TRBV14,-,TRBJ2-5,CASSQGPRQETQYF,TGTGCCAGCAGCCAAGGCCCCCGCCAAGAGACCCAGTACTTC